The next 25 T cell receptor beta chains were all read from a single sample in a study of regulatory T cells in long-lasting Graves disease. Noted time point: persistent/refractory GD, antithyroid drugs over 5 years with positive TRAb. The TCR library was made from RNA extracted from PBMCs. Construction of TCR beta libraries relied on iRepertoire HTBI primers and on Arm-PCR targeting CDR3 regions. A single record per CDR3 protein comes from TCRdb applying MiXCR to the multiplex PCR reads. The table lists 400,000 to 500,000 distinct CDR3 sequences, around 20% of them singletons. The sample was peripheral blood mononuclear cells (PBMCs), taken when the disease was refractory, from a patient treated with antithyroid drugs. These receptors came from a female donor with Graves disease.

This clonotype showed up many times. This chain connects TRBV15 to TRBJ2-7; TRBD2 agrees at 10 bases. In germline, CDR1 is LNHNV, CDR2 YYDKDF (reference sequence). With V trimmed by 0 bases and J by 3 bases, 2 bases remained unmatched. This CDR3 region has 15 residues. The CDR3 DNA follows: TGTGCCACCAGCAGAGAACTAGCGGGACGCTACGAGCAGTACTTC. Translation gives CATSRELAGRYEQYF.

V and J are TRBV27 and TRBJ1-5; TRBD1 matches at 8 bases. The CDR3 contains 15 residues. Trimming took 5 bases from V and 0 from J; bases not matched to a gene: 3. Per germline, CDR1 MNHEY and CDR2 SMNVEV (reference sequence). This chain's CDR3 is CASSQQGDSNQPQHF. Written as DNA, the CDR3 is TGTGCCAGCAGTCAACAGGGGGATAGCAATCAGCCCCAGCATTTT.

The V call is TRBV19, the J call TRBJ1-6; D unclear. V lost 3 bases, J lost 8 bases, and 5 bases lay in between. This CDR3 contains 12 residues. Germline V lookup: CDR1 LNHDA, CDR2 SQIVND (reference sequence). CDR3 coding DNA: TGTGCCAGTAGTATCGGGGATTCACCCCTCCACTTT. It is translated as CASSIGDSPLHF.

The V and J genes are TRBV27 and TRBJ2-3, with D perhaps TRBD2 (6 bases). Trimming left V 6 bases short and J 0 bases short, with 16 bases between. In germline, CDR1 is MNHEY, CDR2 SMNVEV (reference sequence). This CDR3 region has 16 residues. The CDR3 region has the DNA TGTGCCAGCAGCCTCTTAGGGGCGGGAAGCACAGATACGCAGTATTTT. Its protein product is CASSLLGAGSTDTQYF.

This clonotype was observed at least ten times. An end of the junction does not agree with germline; a read error may underlie this. The rearrangement links TRBV7-7 to TRBJ2-2, with a possible D match to TRBD2 (6 bases). CDR3 length: 18 amino acids. Germline CDR1 reads SSHAT; CDR2 reads FNYEAQ (reference sequence). CDR3 sequence reads: CASSLAATGVSNTGELFF. In DNA, the CDR3 is TGTGCTAGCAGCTTAGCGGCAACGGGGGTTTCGAACACCGGGGAGCTGTTTTTT.

This clonotype has a count of ten or more. The rearrangement joins TRBV12-3 or TRBV12-4 to TRBJ1-1; tentatively, D is TRBD1 (5 bases). Trimming removed 6 bases from V and 1 base from J, with 9 bases in between. The length of the CDR3 is 13 residues. DNA of the CDR3: TGTGCCAGCAGGGCGGGGGGGAACACTGAAGCTTTCTTT. This sequence encodes CASRAGGNTEAFF.

V and J are TRBV11-2 and TRBJ2-3; D perhaps matches TRBD2 (6 bases). The CDR3 totals 15 residues. Trimming pared 1 base from V and 1 base from J, leaving 9 bases between. The germline V gene encodes CDR1 SGHAT and CDR2 FQNNGV. The CDR3 bases are TGTGCCAGCAGCTTAGTGGGGGGTGGCACAGATACGCAGTATTTT. It is translated as CASSLVGGGTDTQYF.

For this clonotype: A much more abundant neighbour one base away suggests this may be a read error. The chain links TRBV30 to TRBJ1-3; no clear D gene. The germline V gene has CDR1 GTSNPN and CDR2 SVGIG (reference sequence). The CDR3 spans 12 residues. DNA for the CDR3: TGTGCCTGGGGTGTGAACGGTGACACCATATATTTT. Its translation is CAWGVNGDTIYF.

The chain is built from TRBV9 and TRBJ2-4; 7 nucleotides align to TRBD1. The CDR3 extends over 14 amino acids. Trimming at V came to 0 bases and at J to 6 bases, leaving 3 bases not matched to a gene. Germline-derived CDR1 and CDR2 are SGDLS and YYNGEE. The CDR3 here is CASSVVGQRNIQYF. The CDR3 coding sequence is TGTGCCAGCAGCGTAGTGGGACAGAGAAACATTCAGTACTTC.

In its sample, this clonotype was seen a few times. J is TRBJ1-2 and V is TRBV10-3, with D possibly matching TRBD1 (6 bases). This CDR3 is built from 14 residues. V lost 3 bases, J lost 4 bases, and 12 bases lay in between. Germline-derived CDR1 and CDR2 are ENHRY and SYGVKD. The CDR3 DNA sequence: TGTGCCATCAGTGAAGGGGGACTGGGCTATGGCTACACCTTC. Its protein product is CAISEGGLGYGYTF.

This clonotype was counted between two and nine times. The V gene is TRBV7-9, the J gene TRBJ2-2; the D is unclear. The V and J ends lost 7 bases and 0 bases respectively, with 12 bases between them. The CDR3 loop spans 15 amino acids. Per the germline V gene, CDR1 is SEHNR and CDR2 is FQNEAQ (reference sequence). The CDR3 nucleotides are TGTGCCAGCACCCTTTTGCGCGCGAACACCGGGGAGCTGTTTTTT. The encoded protein is CASTLLRANTGELFF.

This clonotype occurred many times. The rearrangement links TRBV20-1 to TRBJ1-1; no reliable D call. The CDR3 runs to 13 residues. Germline V lookup: CDR1 DFQATT, CDR2 SNEGSKA (reference sequence). The V end was cut by 1 base, the J end by 0 bases, with 6 bases between. CDR3 bases: TGCAGTGCTAGAGGTCAGTTGAACACTGAAGCTTTCTTT. Translation gives CSARGQLNTEAFF.

This clonotype was recorded many times. The chain couples TRBV7-9 to TRBJ1-2, with 7 bases matching TRBD1. The CDR3 runs 16 residues. Trimming cost V 5 bases and J 1 base; bases outside gene matches: 10. CDR1 and CDR2 from the germline V gene are SEHNR and FQNEAQ (reference sequence). CDR3 protein: CASSRTGTEVNYGYTF. The CDR3 region has the DNA TGTGCCAGCAGCCGAACCGGGACAGAGGTTAACTATGGCTACACCTTC.

There are a few counts of this clonotype. The chain couples TRBV30 to TRBJ1-3; D call uncertain. Germline loops: CDR1 GTSNPN, CDR2 SVGIG (reference sequence). The CDR3 spans 14 residues. Trimming pared 0 bases from V and 3 bases from J, leaving 9 bases between. The CDR3 here is CAWSVLGGGNTIYF. The CDR3 coding sequence is TGTGCCTGGAGTGTACTGGGAGGTGGAAACACCATATATTTT.

The chain is built from TRBV30 and TRBJ1-2; D not resolved. The CDR3 consists of 14 residues. The ends were cut back, 0 bases at V and 4 bases at J, with 12 bases in the middle. Germline assignment: CDR1 GTSNPN and CDR2 SVGIG (reference sequence). CDR3 amino acids: CAWSVGGALYGYTF. CDR3 coding DNA: TGTGCCTGGAGTGTCGGCGGAGCCCTCTATGGCTACACCTTC.

This clonotype was counted at least ten times. The chain links TRBV2 to TRBJ2-7; TRBD2 matches 9 bases. Losses at the gene ends were 6 bases for V and 12 bases for J; bases not matched to a gene: 6. The CDR3 extends over 11 amino acids. Germline V CDR1 and CDR2: SNHLY, FYNNEI. CDR3 in DNA: TGTGCCAGCAGACTTAGCGGGAGAGGGTACTTC. Protein product: CASRLSGRGYF.

In its sample, this clonotype was seen many times. The CDR3 reads CASSTRAVGETQYF. The DNA for the CDR3 is TGTGCCAGCAGCACCCGGGCTGTGGGGGAGACCCAGTACTTC. V gene TRBV5-4 combines with J gene TRBJ2-5; D is ambiguous. Trimming pared 4 bases from V and 5 bases from J, leaving 15 bases between. Germline CDR1 reads SGHNT; CDR2 reads YYREEE (reference sequence). The CDR3 consists of 14 residues.

This clonotype was counted at least ten times. A much larger clone differs from this one at a single base, so this may be a read error. This rearrangement joins TRBV7-9 to TRBJ1-1; D ambiguous. V was clipped by 5 bases and J by 1 base, with 5 bases between them. CDR1 is SEHNR, CDR2 FQNEAQ, per germline (reference sequence). The CDR3 covers 12 residues. Written as DNA, the CDR3 is TGTGCCAGCAGCACCCGGAACACTGAAGCTTTCTTT. Its translation: CASSTRNTEAFF.

This clonotype occurred a few times. V is TRBV5-1 and J is TRBJ1-1, with D tentatively TRBD1 (5 bases). Trimming shortened V by 1 base and J by 3 bases, and 10 bases separated the two germline ends. This CDR3 has 14 residues. The germline CDR1 and CDR2 sequences are SGHRS and YFSETQ. The chain's CDR3 is CASSLKGTYTEAFF. The CDR3 DNA follows: TGCGCCAGCAGCTTGAAGGGGACGTACACTGAAGCTTTCTTT. The variable domain in full, with the rest retrieved from reference TRBV5-1 and TRBJ1-1, is KAGVTQTPRYLIKTRGQQVTLSCSPISGHRSVSWYQQTPGQGLQFLFEYFSETQRNKGNFPGRFSGRQFSNSRSEMNVSTLELGDSALYLCASSLKGTYTEAFFGQGTRLTVV.

This clonotype was seen many times. The chain is built from TRBV24-1 and TRBJ2-1, with 9 positions matching TRBD2. Trimming took 4 bases from V and 0 from J; bases not matched to a gene: 3. The V gene's germline CDR1 is KGHDR and CDR2 SFDVKD. The length of the CDR3 is 16 residues. CDR3 amino acids: CATSDRSGSSYNEQFF. For the CDR3, the DNA is TGTGCCACCAGTGACCGTAGCGGGAGCTCCTACAATGAGCAGTTCTTC.

The chain combines TRBV19 with TRBJ2-6; 8 nucleotides match TRBD1. In germline, CDR1 is LNHDA, CDR2 SQIVND (reference sequence). This CDR3 has 14 residues. V was clipped by 8 bases and J by 2 bases; unmatched bases: 2. The CDR3 DNA reads as TGTGCCAGTGAACAGGGGGCTGGGGCCAACGTCCTGACTTTC. It codes for CASEQGAGANVLTF.

The V and J genes are TRBV10-3 and TRBJ2-2; D gene ambiguous. Trimming pared 6 bases from V and 6 bases from J, leaving 11 bases between. Germline CDR1 reads ENHRY; CDR2 reads SYGVKD. This CDR3 is 13 amino acids long. This CDR3 reads CAIREHPAGELFF. The DNA for the CDR3 is TGTGCCATCAGAGAACACCCGGCCGGGGAGCTGTTTTTT.

This clonotype was found many times. This chain links TRBV27 with TRBJ2-7; the D gene is possibly TRBD2 (6 bases). The CDR3 is 14 residues long. Trimming removed 6 bases at V and 2 bases at J, with 14 bases between. The germline gives CDR1 MNHEY, CDR2 SMNVEV (reference sequence). Written as DNA, the CDR3 is TGTGCCAGCAGACATGGAGGGTTAGCCTACGAGCAGTACTTC. Translating it yields CASRHGGLAYEQYF.

This clonotype was found many times. V gene TRBV5-1 combines with J gene TRBJ1-1; 7 bases agree with TRBD1. Trimming at V came to 2 bases and at J to 5 bases, leaving 6 bases not matched to a gene. Germline V lookup: CDR1 SGHRS, CDR2 YFSETQ. The CDR3 covers 14 residues. CDR3 nucleotide sequence: TGCGCCAGCAGCTTCGGACAGGTTAAGACTGAAGCTTTCTTT. Amino acid sequence: CASSFGQVKTEAFF.

This sequence joins TRBV30 and TRBJ1-6, with no clear D. The CDR3 is 15 amino acids. Germline CDR1 GTSNPN, CDR2 SVGIG (reference sequence). V lost 2 bases to trimming and J lost 7 bases, with 15 bases between them. The CDR3 protein is CAWSTAQFPNSPLHF. The CDR3 nucleotides read TGTGCCTGGAGTACTGCGCAATTCCCCAATTCACCCCTCCACTTT.